The rows below give T cell receptor beta chains drawn from one sample of a study of blood T cell repertoires in COVID-19. Some clones are missing from TCRdb's copy, which holds only in-frame ones; the method was immunoSEQ multiplex PCR. Among 250,000 to 350,000 clones listed, 90% were seen once. Specimen: PBMCs or T cells enriched from blood (not recorded which). Every receptor here comes from a woman younger than 30 with acute COVID-19. Each CDR3 is given with its conserved first and last residue. Each record gives: V gene, clone size, J gene, CDR3 length, D gene, CDR3 DNA, CDR3 protein. D genes are given only for firm matches. Clone sizes are given selectively: once, few, many, or a class where the clone is expanded.

V: TRBV9; size: once; J: TRBJ2-1; length: 17; D: -; DNA: TGTGCCAGCAGCGTAGATCACCTCCGGAGCTCCTACAATGAGCAGTTCTTC; CDR3: CASSVDHLRSSYNEQFF
V: TRBV18; size: -; J: TRBJ1-5; length: 15; D: TRBD1; DNA: TGTGCCAGCTCACTTGAACAGGGGACTAATCAGCCCCAGCATTTT; CDR3: CASSLEQGTNQPQHF
V: TRBV12-3/TRBV12-4; size: -; J: TRBJ2-1; length: 13; D: TRBD1; DNA: TGTGCCAGCAGTTGGACAGGGGGCGGTGAGCAGTTCTTC; CDR3: CASSWTGGGEQFF
V: TRBV5-1; size: -; J: TRBJ1-1; length: 16; D: -; DNA: TGCGCCAGCAGCCCTCAAAATACAGGGCCGAACACTGAAGCTTTCTTT; CDR3: CASSPQNTGPNTEAFF
V: TRBV4-1; size: few; J: TRBJ1-4; length: 13; D: TRBD1; DNA: TGCGCCAGCAAGGGACAGGGTAATGAAAAACTGTTTTTT; CDR3: CASKGQGNEKLFF
V: TRBV7-2; size: few; J: TRBJ2-2; length: 13; D: -; DNA: TGTGCCAGCAGTATCGCGAACACCGGGGAGCTGTTTTTT; CDR3: CASSIANTGELFF
V: TRBV7-9; size: once; J: TRBJ2-1; length: 12; D: -; DNA: TGTGCCAGCAGCCAGAAGTCGAATGAGCAGTTCTTC; CDR3: CASSQKSNEQFF
V: TRBV5-1; size: once; J: TRBJ2-7; length: 15; D: TRBD1; DNA: TGCGCCAGCAGCTTGGGTGGGACAGGGATCCACGAGCAGTACTTC; CDR3: CASSLGGTGIHEQYF
V: TRBV20-1; size: -; J: TRBJ1-3; length: 15; D: -; DNA: TGCAGTGCTAGTTACAGGGCCGTTGGAGGAAACACCATATATTTT; CDR3: CSASYRAVGGNTIYF
V: TRBV29-1; size: -; J: TRBJ1-1; length: 13; D: TRBD1; DNA: TGCAGCGTAGAGACAGGGGGGCCGGAGGAAGCTTTCTTT; CDR3: CSVETGGPEEAFF
V: TRBV30; size: -; J: TRBJ1-1; length: 15; D: -; DNA: TGTGCCTGGAGAACCCCGGACAGATTGAGAGTTGAAGCTTTCTTT; CDR3: CAWRTPDRLRVEAFF
V: TRBV6-5; size: -; J: TRBJ2-3; length: 16; D: TRBD2; DNA: TGTGCCAGCAGTTACTCTAGCGGGACCCCTACAGATACGCAGTATTTT; CDR3: CASSYSSGTPTDTQYF
V: TRBV7-2; size: -; J: TRBJ1-4; length: 15; D: TRBD1; DNA: TGTGCCAGCAGCCTAACAGGGGGCAGGGTTGAAAAACTGTTTTTT; CDR3: CASSLTGGRVEKLFF
V: TRBV5-1; size: -; J: TRBJ1-5; length: 13; D: -; DNA: TGCGCCAGCAGCCCCTCCGTCAATCAGCCCCAGCATTTT; CDR3: CASSPSVNQPQHF
V: TRBV7-2; size: -; J: TRBJ2-6; length: 12; D: -; DNA: TGTGCCAGCACTACTGGGGCCAACGTCCTGACTTTC; CDR3: CASTTGANVLTF
V: TRBV7-9; size: -; J: TRBJ1-3; length: 15; D: TRBD1; DNA: TGTGCCAGCAGCTCCAGGACAGGGTCCGGAAACACCATATATTTT; CDR3: CASSSRTGSGNTIYF
V: TRBV19; size: -; J: TRBJ2-7; length: 14; D: -; DNA: TGTGCCAGTAGCATCGGACAAGGAGCCTACGAGCAGTACTTC; CDR3: CASSIGQGAYEQYF
V: TRBV18; size: -; J: TRBJ1-4; length: 13; D: -; DNA: TGTGCCAGCTCACCCCCGACTAATGAAAAACTGTTTTTT; CDR3: CASSPPTNEKLFF
V: TRBV29-1; size: once; J: TRBJ2-7; length: 12; D: -; DNA: TGCAGCGTAGTAATAAGGGGCTACGAGCAGTACTTC; CDR3: CSVVIRGYEQYF
V: TRBV27; size: -; J: TRBJ2-2; length: 12; D: -; DNA: TGTGCCAGCCGAGCGGGCACCGGGGAGCTGTTTTTT; CDR3: CASRAGTGELFF
V: TRBV6-4; size: -; J: TRBJ2-1; length: 14; D: TRBD2; DNA: TGTGCCAGCAGTGAACTAGCGGGAAACAATGAGCAGTTCTTC; CDR3: CASSELAGNNEQFF
V: TRBV7-9; size: -; J: TRBJ1-1; length: 15; D: TRBD1; DNA: TGTGCCAGCGACCGACGGGGACAGGGGAACACTGAAGCTTTCTTT; CDR3: CASDRRGQGNTEAFF